A selection of T cell receptor beta chains follows, all from one sample in a study of human T cells and chemical hapten exposure. MiXCR, applied by TCRdb to the RACE reads, yields one record per CDR3 protein. Among approximately 89,000 distinct CDR3 sequences listed, roughly 10% were seen once. Material: whole blood, obtained in connection with sensitization to the hapten diphenylcyclopropenone (DPC). These TCRs come from a woman aged 25 to 45 with alopecia areata. Some clones in this sample may be carry-over from other donors' samples. Both conserved end residues are part of each CDR3. D genes are given only for firm matches. The size field is filled for only some rows; it gives once, few, many or a size class.

d_call	v_call	clone_size	j_call	cdr3_nt	cdr3_aa
.	TRBV5-8	many	TRBJ2-5	TGTGCCAGCAGCTTGGAGGGGACCCAGTACTTC	CASSLEGTQYF
.	TRBV25-1	few	TRBJ1-3	TGTGCCAGCAGTGAATCGTCAGGAAACACCATATATTTT	CASSESSGNTIYF
.	TRBV3-1	few	TRBJ1-2	TGTGCCAGCAGCCAAGATTTGGGGTATGGCTACACCTTC	CASSQDLGYGYTF
.	TRBV29-1	many	TRBJ2-7	TGCAGCGTTGGGACCGGGACATCCTACGAGCAGTACTTC	CSVGTGTSYEQYF
.	TRBV28	many	TRBJ1-5	TGTGCCAGCTGGCGGGGGAGGGGCAATCAGCCCCAGCATTTT	CASWRGRGNQPQHF
.	TRBV5-1	.	TRBJ2-7	TGCGCCAGCAGCCGGACTTCGAGCTCCTACGAGCAGTACTTC	CASSRTSSSYEQYF
.	TRBV30	many	TRBJ2-5	TGTGCCTGGAGTGTACGTCGGGGGGAGACCCAGTACTTC	CAWSVRRGETQYF
.	TRBV29-1	many	TRBJ2-1	TGCAGCGCGGGAGCTCCATACCCCAATGAGCAGTTCTTC	CSAGAPYPNEQFF
.	TRBV7-8	many	TRBJ1-4	TGTGCCAGCAGCTTAGCTCGGGCTAATGAAAAACTGTTTTTT	CASSLARANEKLFF
TRBD1	TRBV18	.	TRBJ2-1	TGTGCCAGCTCACCTCAACAGGGGGGATCCTGGAATGAGCAGTTCTTC	CASSPQQGGSWNEQFF
TRBD1	TRBV20-1	many	TRBJ1-1	TGCAGTGCTAGAACTCCGGGACAGGGGACTGAAGCTTTCTTT	CSARTPGQGTEAFF
.	TRBV6-2/TRBV6-3	many	TRBJ2-1	TGTGCCAGCAGAGACCGGGACCCCCGATACAATGAGCAGTTCTTC	CASRDRDPRYNEQFF
TRBD2	TRBV29-1	.	TRBJ2-1	TGCAGTGACCAAGGACTAGCGGGGGTAAATGAGCAGTTCTTC	CSDQGLAGVNEQFF
.	TRBV28	few	TRBJ2-3	TGTGCCAGCAGTTTATCTGCGGCCACAGATACGCAGTATTTT	CASSLSAATDTQYF
.	TRBV15	many	TRBJ2-4	TGTGCCACCAGCAGAGATCATCACCCCAAAAACATTCAGTACTTC	CATSRDHHPKNIQYF
.	TRBV2	many	TRBJ1-3	TGTGCCAGCAGGGAAAGCCTCGGGCCGGCCAATTTT	CASRESLGPANF
TRBD1	TRBV3-1	many	TRBJ1-6	TGTGCCAGCAGCCAAGGACAGGGAAATTCACCCCTCCACTTT	CASSQGQGNSPLHF
.	TRBV6-1	.	TRBJ2-1	TGTGCCAGCAAGGACCTCGCTCGGAATGAGCAGTTCTTC	CASKDLARNEQFF
TRBD1	TRBV20-1	.	TRBJ1-5	TGCAGTGCCACTCATAGACAGGGGCCTAGCAATCAGCCCCAGCATTTT	CSATHRQGPSNQPQHF
TRBD1	TRBV14	few	TRBJ1-1	TGTGCCAGCAGCCAAGAACGGGGACAGGCTGAAGCTTTCTTT	CASSQERGQAEAFF
.	TRBV20-1	few	TRBJ2-3	TGCAGTGCTAGAGAGGGGTCTGCAACGCAGTATTTT	CSAREGSATQYF
.	TRBV27	few	TRBJ2-7	TGTGCCAGCAGTTTGACCGGGATCGCCGAGCAGTACTTC	CASSLTGIAEQYF
.	TRBV7-3	.	TRBJ2-6	TGTGCCAGCAGCTCTGGGGCGACCAACGTCCTGACTTTC	CASSSGATNVLTF
.	TRBV10-2	few	TRBJ1-6	TGCGCCAGCAGTGAGTCGAAAGGGGGGATAGGGTCACCCCTCCACTTT	CASSESKGGIGSPLHF
.	TRBV7-2	many	TRBJ2-5	TGTGCCAGCAGCTCCCCAGGAGCAAGGGGAGTAAACCAGTACTTC	CASSSPGARGVNQYF
.	TRBV28	many	TRBJ1-2	TGTGCCAGCAGTTTCCGGGACTATGGCTACACCTTC	CASSFRDYGYTF